One and the same sample provided the 11 T cell receptor beta chains below, sequenced in a study of beta chain features in type 1 diabetes. Reverse transcribing all isolated RNA meant expressed TCRB transcripts were sequenced. Measured with immunoSEQ multiplex PCR; TCRdb has only the in-frame clones, and not every one. Seen here are hundreds of thousands of clones, roughly 12% observed once, and the top ten hold under 0.02%. The sequenced sample was naive CD4+ T cells from blood. The receptor set was obtained from a man in his late teens or twenties in good health.

This chain uses TRBV4-2 with TRBJ2-1, with 10 nucleotides matching TRBD2. Germline V gives CDR1 LGHNA, CDR2 YNFKEQ. Germline trimming cut 1 base from V and 3 bases from J; bases unmatched to any gene: 18. The CDR3 is 21 amino acids. The CDR3 region is CASSQGLAVVAGGQNYNEQFF. The CDR3 DNA follows: TGTGCCAGCAGCCAAGGGCTGGCGGTGGTAGCGGGGGGCCAAAACTACAATGAGCAGTTCTTC.

J is TRBJ1-2 and V is TRBV7-2, with 12 bases that match TRBD1. The CDR3 contains 17 residues. The germline V gene encodes CDR1 SGHTA and CDR2 FQGNSA. With 3 bases clipped from V and 8 bases from J, the junction kept 13 bases outside the gene matches. The CDR3 here is CASSLGGSGTGGQGYTF. The CDR3 region has the DNA TGTGCCAGCAGCTTGGGGGGTTCCGGGACAGGGGGCCAAGGCTACACCTTC.

V usage is TRBV30 and J usage is TRBJ2-7; 7 nucleotides line up with TRBD2. Germline V gives CDR1 GTSNPN, CDR2 SVGIG (reference sequence). The CDR3 is 12 residues long. V lost 5 bases to trimming and J lost 3 bases; unmatched junction nucleotides: 4. The CDR3 DNA sequence: TGTGCCTGGGAGCGGGGCAACTACGAGCAGTACTTC. It encodes CAWERGNYEQYF.

This clone showed up just a few times. The V and J genes are TRBV28 and TRBJ2-7, with 8 bases identical to TRBD1. Germline assignment: CDR1 MDHEN and CDR2 SYDVKM. Germline trimming cut 5 bases from V and 5 bases from J; bases unmatched to any gene: 5. CDR3 length equals 13 residues. The CDR3 is CASSVTGADEQYF. The CDR3 coding sequence is TGTGCCAGCAGTGTGACAGGGGCCGACGAGCAGTACTTC. Full variable domain (remainder filled in from reference TRBV28 and TRBJ2-7): DVKVTQSSRYLVKRTGEKVFLECVQDMDHENMFWYRQDPGLGLRLIYFSYDVKMKEKGDIPEGYSVSREKKERFSLILESASTNQTSMYLCASSVTGADEQYFGPGTRLTVT.

This chain joins TRBV7-8 and TRBJ1-4; TRBD1 matches at 8 bases. CDR3 size: 15 residues. The junction had 3 bases not matched to a gene; V was cut back by 4 bases and J by 2 bases. Germline lookup yields CDR1 SGHVS and CDR2 FQNEAQ. This CDR3 reads CASSWTGHTNEKLFF. The CDR3 region has the DNA TGTGCCAGCAGCTGGACAGGGCACACTAATGAAAAACTGTTTTTT.

This clone was detected only a few times. The CDR3 region has the DNA TGTGCCAGTAAGGGGGCCTCCGGGGCGAACACTGAAGCTTTCTTT. This sequence encodes CASKGASGANTEAFF. The chain employs TRBV19 and TRBJ1-1; TRBD1 matches 7 bases. Per germline, CDR1 LNHDA and CDR2 SQIVND (reference sequence). The CDR3 has 15 amino acids. Losses at the gene ends were 7 bases for V and 1 base for J; bases not matched to a gene: 9.

The V gene is TRBV5-1, the J gene TRBJ2-2; no firm D call. Per germline, CDR1 SGHRS and CDR2 YFSETQ. Trimming left V 0 bases short and J 0 bases short, with 6 bases between. The CDR3 spans 15 residues. DNA for the CDR3: TGCGCCAGCAGCTTGGTTCAAACGAACACCGGGGAGCTGTTTTTT. It codes for CASSLVQTNTGELFF.

CDR3 amino acids: CASSRGGYEQYF. CDR3 nucleotide sequence: TGTGCCAGCAGCCGGGGGGGCTACGAGCAGTACTTC. J is TRBJ2-7 and V is TRBV7-9; TRBD2 matches 8 bases. The CDR3 is 12 amino acids. The V segment lost 5 bases and the J segment 3 bases; nucleotides outside the gene matches: 0. From germline, CDR1 is SEHNR and CDR2 FQNEAQ (reference sequence).

The chain employs TRBV6-6 and TRBJ1-1; unclear D gene. Germline V gives CDR1 MNHNY, CDR2 SVGAGI (reference sequence). The CDR3 consists of 13 residues. Trimming shortened V by 8 bases and J by 6 bases, and 16 bases separated the two germline ends. CDR3 in amino acids: CASFGGQSPEAFF. The CDR3 DNA is TGTGCCAGCTTTGGCGGGCAGTCCCCTGAAGCTTTCTTT.

The chain recombines TRBV11-2 with TRBJ2-3; weak D call: TRBD2 (6 bases). V was trimmed by 11 bases and J by 4 bases, leaving 13 bases between them. The germline gives CDR1 SGHAT, CDR2 FQNNGV. The CDR3 length is 12 residues. CDR3 protein: CAWRGFPDTQYF. The CDR3, as DNA: TGTGCCTGGAGGGGATTTCCAGATACGCAGTATTTT.

The J gene is TRBJ2-7, the V gene TRBV18; the match to TRBD1 covers 12 bases. Germline V gene lookup returns CDR1 KGHSH and CDR2 LQKENI. The CDR3 has 14 residues. The V segment lost 9 bases and the J segment 9 bases; nucleotides outside the gene matches: 12. This CDR3 is CASGRGQGALGQYF. CDR3 nucleotides: TGTGCCAGTGGCAGGGGACAGGGGGCTCTCGGGCAGTACTTC.